This T cell receptor beta chain was observed in a study of blood T cell repertoires in COVID-19. Only in-frame clones appear in the TCRdb table, and some are missing; sequencing was by immunoSEQ multiplex PCR. The sample shows more than 90,000 clones, about 90% of them seen only once. The CDR3 loop spans 15 amino acids. Trimming pared 5 bases from V and 4 bases from J, leaving 14 bases between. Germline values: CDR1 MNHEY, CDR2 SMNVEV (reference sequence). Input material: peripheral blood. The sequence was obtained from a human donor in a cohort sampled during active COVID-19. V and J are TRBV27 and TRBJ2-2; a possible D gene is TRBD1 (6 bases). CDR3 protein: CASSVRGTSTGELFF. The CDR3 nucleotides are TGTGCCAGCAGTGTCAGGGGTACCAGCACCGGGGAGCTGTTTTTT.